This T cell receptor (beta chain) was recovered during a study of T cell responses to AZD1222 COVID-19 vaccine. About this clone itself: Its antigen is unknown.

Using immunoSEQ multiplex PCR, the repertoire was profiled, and TCRdb retains in-frame clones only, with some absent. Among some 150,000 clones listed, under 95% were seen once. Study-level findings and limits: Most donors were white British, females outnumbered males, and clonal diversity was possibly underestimated.

Second-dose recipients at about 4 or about 12 weeks were treated as one pooled group. Trimming cost V 5 bases and J 3 bases; bases outside gene matches: 22. Germline V CDR1 and CDR2: KGHSH, LQKENI. The CDR3 consists of 20 residues. The chain links TRBV18 to TRBJ2-1; 7 bases are shared with TRBD2. Source: peripheral blood, taken 28 days after the second AZD1222 dose. The receptor comes from an adult who received the AZD1222 COVID-19 vaccine. The CDR3 region has the DNA TGTGCCAGCTCAACTTCGGGACTAACCGACACCGACCTCTTCTACAATGAGCAGTTCTTC. Its translation: CASSTSGLTDTDLFYNEQFF.